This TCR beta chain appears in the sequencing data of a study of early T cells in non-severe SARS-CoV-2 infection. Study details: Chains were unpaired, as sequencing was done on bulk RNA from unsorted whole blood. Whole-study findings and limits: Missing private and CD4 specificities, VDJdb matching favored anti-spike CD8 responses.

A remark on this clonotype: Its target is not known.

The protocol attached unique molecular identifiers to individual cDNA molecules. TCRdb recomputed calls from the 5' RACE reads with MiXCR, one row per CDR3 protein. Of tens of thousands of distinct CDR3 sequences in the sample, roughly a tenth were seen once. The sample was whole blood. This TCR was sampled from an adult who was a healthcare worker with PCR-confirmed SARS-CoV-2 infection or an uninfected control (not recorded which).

The chain's CDR3 is CASSFVENNEQFF. The DNA of the CDR3 is TGTGCCAGCAGCTTCGTTGAAAACAATGAGCAGTTCTTC. The chain combines TRBV5-5 with TRBJ2-1; D uncertain. The germline V gene has CDR1 SGHKS and CDR2 YYEKEE (reference sequence). Deletions cut 2 bases from V and 5 bases from J, with 8 bases between. This CDR3 is built from 13 residues.